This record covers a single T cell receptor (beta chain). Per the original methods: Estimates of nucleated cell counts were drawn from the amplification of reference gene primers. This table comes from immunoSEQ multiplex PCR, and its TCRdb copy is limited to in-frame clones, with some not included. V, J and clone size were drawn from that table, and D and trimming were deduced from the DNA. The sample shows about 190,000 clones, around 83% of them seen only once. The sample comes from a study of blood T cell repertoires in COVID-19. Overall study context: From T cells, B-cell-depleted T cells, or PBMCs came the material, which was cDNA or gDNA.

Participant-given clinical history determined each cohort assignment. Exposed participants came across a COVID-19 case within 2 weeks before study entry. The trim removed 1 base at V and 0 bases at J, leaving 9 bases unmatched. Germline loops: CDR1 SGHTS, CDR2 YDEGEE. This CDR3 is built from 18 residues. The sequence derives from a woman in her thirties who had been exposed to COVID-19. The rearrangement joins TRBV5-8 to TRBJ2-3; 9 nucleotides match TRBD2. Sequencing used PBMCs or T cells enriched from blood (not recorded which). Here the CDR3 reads CASSLFLTSGTSTDTQYF. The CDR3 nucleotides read TGTGCCAGCAGCTTGTTTTTGACTAGCGGTACTAGCACAGATACGCAGTATTTT.